These 9 T cell receptor beta chains were sequenced from one sample in a study of T cell repertoires in cytomegalovirus infection. From the reads, TCRdb called clonotypes with MiXCR, one entry per CDR3 protein. The sample has approximately 150,000 distinct CDR3 sequences; 17% are singletons. Sample: CD8+ T cells from PBMCs. These receptors originate from a human donor in good health (CMV status not recorded). Some clones in this sample may be carry-over from other donors' samples.

The chain has TRBV4-2 and TRBJ1-1, with D possibly being TRBD1 (6 bases). Trimming cost V 2 bases and J 7 bases, with 14 bases left between them. The CDR3 spans 14 residues. Germline assignment: CDR1 LGHNA and CDR2 YNFKEQ. CDR3 sequence (DNA): TGTGCCAGCAGCCAACTGAGACAGGTTGATGAAGCTTTCTTT. This encodes CASSQLRQVDEAFF.

At least ten counts were recorded for this clonotype. This rearrangement joins TRBV7-2 to TRBJ1-5, with a tentative D call TRBD1 (5 bases). V lost 0 bases to trimming and J lost 7 bases, with 16 bases between them. This CDR3 has 16 amino acids. The germline V gene encodes CDR1 SGHTA and CDR2 FQGNSA. CDR3 nucleotide sequence: TGTGCCAGCAGCTTAGCGAGAGACAGACTAGGGCAGCCCCAGCATTTT. Protein: CASSLARDRLGQPQHF. The whole variable domain, filled in from reference TRBV7-2 and TRBJ1-5, reads GAGVSQSPSNKVTEKGKDVELRCDPISGHTALYWYRQSLGQGLEFLIYFQGNSAPDKSGLPSDRFSAERTGGSVSTLTIQRTQQEDSAVYLCASSLARDRLGQPQHFGDGTRLSIL.

The V call is TRBV7-9, the J call TRBJ2-7; D is ambiguous. Trimming stripped 5 bases from V and 0 bases from J, with 17 bases between. Germline V gives CDR1 SEHNR, CDR2 FQNEAQ (reference sequence). CDR3 length: 16 residues. For the CDR3, the DNA is TGTGCCAGCAGCCCTGCCAGAGGCAGAAACTCCTACGAGCAGTACTTC. Translating it yields CASSPARGRNSYEQYF.

This clonotype showed up just a few times. The chain uses TRBV7-2 and TRBJ1-4, with TRBD1 as a possible D gene (6 bases). V was trimmed by 3 bases and J by 7 bases, leaving 15 bases between them. The CDR3 runs 15 residues. Germline V gives CDR1 SGHTA, CDR2 FQGNSA. CDR3 nucleotides: TGTGCCAGCAGCTTCCGGACAGCTCGGGGTGAAAAACTGTTTTTT. Translated: CASSFRTARGEKLFF.

The chain is built from TRBV2 and TRBJ2-1; a possible D gene is TRBD2 (7 bases). Trimming stripped 8 bases from V and 4 bases from J, with 15 bases between. Germline lookup yields CDR1 SNHLY and CDR2 FYNNEI. The CDR3 is made up of 14 amino acids. The CDR3 sequence: CASHPRGGYNEQFF. CDR3 nucleotide sequence: TGTGCCAGCCATCCCAGGGGAGGGTACAATGAGCAGTTCTTC. Complete variable domain (other parts from reference TRBV2 and TRBJ2-1): EPEVTQTPSHQVTQMGQEVILRCVPISNHLYFYWYRQILGQKVEFLVSFYNNEISEKSEIFDDQFSVERPDGSNFTLKIRSTKLEDSAMYFCASHPRGGYNEQFFGPGTRLTVL.

The gene calls are TRBV7-8 and TRBJ2-3; TRBD1 or TRBD2 may be the D gene (6 bases each). V lost 5 bases and J 0 bases, leaving 15 bases between the germline ends. Germline assignment: CDR1 SGHVS and CDR2 FQNEAQ. CDR3 length: 16 residues. CDR3: CASSPRRDTSTDTQYF. The DNA of the CDR3 is TGTGCCAGCAGCCCCCGGCGGGACACTAGCACAGATACGCAGTATTTT.

The rearrangement joins TRBV29-1 to TRBJ2-1; tentatively, D is TRBD1 or TRBD2 (5 bases each). CDR1 is SQVTM, CDR2 ANQGSEA, per germline. The CDR3 extends over 17 amino acids. The V and J ends lost 2 bases and 3 bases respectively, with 20 bases between them. The DNA of the CDR3 is TGCAGCGTTGAACTCCTGGGGGTCTCTAAACTCTACAATGAGCAGTTCTTC. It is translated as CSVELLGVSKLYNEQFF.

This chain links TRBV7-6 with TRBJ2-7, with a tentative D call TRBD2 (5 bases). Trimming cost V 4 bases and J 1 base, with 14 bases left between them. The CDR3 length is 15 residues. CDR1 and CDR2 from the germline V gene are SGHVS and FNYEAQ. Written as DNA, the CDR3 is TGTGCCAGCAGCTCCACTAGTGGCACGTCCTACGAGCAGTACTTC. It encodes CASSSTSGTSYEQYF.

This clonotype was seen more than once but under ten times. The chain couples TRBV7-9 to TRBJ2-7, with 7 bases matching TRBD1. The germline V gene encodes CDR1 SEHNR and CDR2 FQNEAQ (reference sequence). This CDR3 region has 14 residues. V trimming: 3 bases; J trimming: 4 bases; junction bases outside the gene matches: 6. CDR3 DNA: TGTGCCAGCAGCTTCGGACAGGCCTTATACGAGCAGTACTTC. This gives the protein CASSFGQALYEQYF.